This entry lists 23 T cell receptor beta chains sequenced from one sample in a study of T cells in Graves' hyperthyroidism and ophthalmopathy. The TCR beta CDR3 regions underwent amplification using RNA transcripts as the source. TCR CDR3 underwent first-round RT-PCR with the HTBI primer set. TCRdb reanalysed the multiplex PCR reads using MiXCR and keeps one entry per CDR3 protein. The sample contains about 290,000 distinct CDR3 sequences, about an eighth of which appear only once. The sequenced sample consisted of blood. Source of these receptors: a woman in her 30s with Graves' hyperthyroidism that later progressed to Graves' ophthalmopathy.

This chain links TRBV6-4 with TRBJ2-2, with TRBD1 matching over 10 bases. Germline lookup yields CDR1 MRHNA and CDR2 SNTAGT. The CDR3 consists of 15 residues. The junction had 7 bases not matched to a gene; V was cut back by 6 bases and J by 6 bases. The CDR3 protein is CASSSRQGAPGELFF. In DNA, the CDR3 is TGTGCCAGCAGCTCTCGACAGGGGGCTCCCGGGGAGCTGTTTTTT.

This clonotype was detected many times. The chain combines TRBV5-5 with TRBJ1-5; D gene uncertain. Germline V gene lookup returns CDR1 SGHKS and CDR2 YYEKEE (reference sequence). CDR3 length: 13 residues. V was trimmed by 3 bases and J by 6 bases, leaving 10 bases between them. CDR3 in DNA: TGTGCCAGCAGCTCTAGCCCAGCTCAGCCCCAGCATTTT. Protein sequence: CASSSSPAQPQHF.

This clonotype was counted once. The chain carries TRBV5-1 and TRBJ2-2, with D unresolved. Trimming cost V 5 bases and J 0 bases, with 5 bases left between them. The CDR3 totals 13 residues. The germline CDR1 and CDR2 sequences are SGHRS and YFSETQ. The CDR3, as DNA: TGCGCCAGCAGGGTCGCGAACACCGGGGAGCTGTTTTTT. Protein product: CASRVANTGELFF.

The chain combines TRBV20-1 with TRBJ2-3; maybe TRBD2 (5 bases). The germline CDR1 and CDR2 sequences are DFQATT and SNEGSKA (reference sequence). Trimming took 1 base from V and 1 from J, leaving 6 bases between them. The CDR3 is made up of 13 amino acids. The CDR3 protein is CSARGTGTDTQYF. The CDR3 region has the DNA TGCAGTGCTAGAGGGACTGGCACAGATACGCAGTATTTT.

V and J are TRBV19 and TRBJ1-4; TRBD1 is a possible D gene (5 bases). Germline V gene lookup returns CDR1 LNHDA and CDR2 SQIVND (reference sequence). The CDR3 consists of 15 residues. Deletions cut 6 bases from V and 7 bases from J, with 18 bases between. Here the CDR3 DNA reads TGTGCCAGTAGAAAGTTTACGGGGCGCGGTGAAAAACTGTTTTTT. Its protein product is CASRKFTGRGEKLFF.

V usage is TRBV12-3 or TRBV12-4 and J usage is TRBJ2-1; 7 bases match TRBD2. The CDR3 has 16 residues. The trim removed 5 bases at V and 6 bases at J, leaving 13 bases unmatched. The CDR3 DNA reads TGTGCCAGCAGTCCACCATCCCCCACGGGGGGCAATGAGCAGTTCTTC. It specifies CASSPPSPTGGNEQFF.

This clonotype was picked up many times. The chain is built from TRBV3-1 and TRBJ2-3; D is uncertain. V dropped 5 bases and J dropped 2 bases, with 8 bases sitting between them. The CDR3 is 13 residues long. Germline CDR1 is LGHDT and CDR2 is YNNKEL (reference sequence). CDR3 amino acids: CASSSSHTDTQYF. The CDR3 DNA is TGTGCCAGCAGCTCATCTCACACAGATACGCAGTATTTT.

This clonotype was recorded many times. The chain joins TRBV12-3 or TRBV12-4 to TRBJ1-1, with TRBD1 identical over 7 bases. V trimming: 6 bases; J trimming: 5 bases; junction bases outside the gene matches: 6. The CDR3 length is 13 residues. The CDR3 loop reads CASSPTGRTEAFF. The CDR3 region has the DNA TGTGCCAGCAGCCCGACAGGGAGGACTGAAGCTTTCTTT.

This clonotype was found many times. J is TRBJ1-1 and V is TRBV4-3, with TRBD1 matching 9 bases. The CDR3 length is 14 residues. After removal of 4 bases from V and 5 bases from J, the junction contained 5 bases not matched to a gene. Germline V CDR1 and CDR2: LGHNA, YSLEER. The CDR3 bases are TGCGCCAGCAGCCCAGGGACAGGGCAAACTGAAGCTTTCTTT. This encodes CASSPGTGQTEAFF.

The sample holds many counts of this clonotype. The J gene is TRBJ2-7, the V gene TRBV27; D possibly corresponds to TRBD1 (6 bases). Germline V gene sequence: CDR1 MNHEY, CDR2 SMNVEV (reference sequence). V shed 3 bases and J shed 5 bases, with 17 bases lying between them. The CDR3 sequence is 15 residues long. The CDR3 bases are TGTGCCAGCAGTTTTGGGCAGGGGTTTATCCACGAGCAGTACTTC. It codes for CASSFGQGFIHEQYF.

This clonotype was observed at least ten times. V and J are TRBV27 and TRBJ2-7, with a weak D call TRBD2 (6 bases). The V gene's germline CDR1 is MNHEY and CDR2 SMNVEV (reference sequence). The CDR3 contains 14 residues. The V end lost 3 bases, the J end lost 2 bases, and 11 bases lay between the germline ends. The CDR3 sequence is CASSFGRGAYEQYF. The CDR3 DNA reads TGTGCCAGCAGTTTCGGGAGAGGGGCCTACGAGCAGTACTTC.

This clonotype was recorded many times. This chain joins TRBV5-1 and TRBJ1-2; D uncertain. The CDR3 totals 14 residues. Germline V CDR1 and CDR2: SGHRS, YFSETQ. V shed 4 bases and J shed 0 bases, with 10 bases lying between them. CDR3 protein: CASSTGRPNYGYTF. The CDR3 DNA follows: TGCGCCAGCAGCACCGGACGGCCTAACTATGGCTACACCTTC.

The chain uses TRBV6-6 and TRBJ2-1; D gene ambiguous. The germline CDR1 and CDR2 sequences are MNHNY and SVGAGI (reference sequence). CDR3 length equals 16 residues. Trimming shortened V by 2 bases and J by 0 bases, and 11 bases separated the two germline ends. DNA of the CDR3: TGTGCCAGCAGTTACGTAACGGGCAGCTCCTACAATGAGCAGTTCTTC. It specifies CASSYVTGSSYNEQFF.

This clonotype was seen many times. The chain combines TRBV30 with TRBJ2-7; 12 bases align to TRBD2. Germline CDR1 GTSNPN, CDR2 SVGIG (reference sequence). V lost 0 bases and J lost 4; bases outside the gene matches: 10. The CDR3 is 17 amino acids. CDR3 region: CAWSVPSLAGGLYEQYF. DNA of the CDR3: TGTGCCTGGAGTGTCCCCTCACTAGCGGGAGGACTGTACGAGCAGTACTTC.

This clonotype has ten or more counts. The chain has TRBV30 and TRBJ1-5, with 8 bases fitting TRBD1. J was trimmed by 2 bases and V by 8 bases; bases with no gene match: 5. The CDR3 extends over 13 amino acids. CDR1 and CDR2 from the germline V gene are GTSNPN and SVGIG (reference sequence). The CDR3 sequence is CAIQQGGNQPQHF. The CDR3 coding sequence is TGTGCCATTCAACAGGGGGGCAATCAGCCCCAGCATTTT. Looking up the rest from reference TRBV30 and TRBJ1-5 gives the full variable domain: SQTIHQWPATLVQPVGSPLSLECTVEGTSNPNLYWYRQAAGRGLQLLFYSVGIGQISSEVPQNLSASRPQDRQFILSSKKLLLSDSGFYLCAIQQGGNQPQHFGDGTRLSIL.

In regard to this clonotype: A much larger clone lies one base from this, so it may be a read error. The chain recombines TRBV6-5 with TRBJ2-7; the D gene is possibly TRBD1 (7 bases). This CDR3 has 18 amino acids. Looked up from germline, CDR1 is MNHEY and CDR2 is SVGAGI. V lost 5 bases, J lost 3 bases, and 26 bases lay in between. The CDR3 DNA is TGTGCCAGCAGTCTCGACAGGGCCCGGGAGAGCAAAGACTACGAGCAGTACTTC. Protein product: CASSLDRARESKDYEQYF.

Points on this clonotype: Germline and junction disagree at one end, which may indicate a read error. The chain recombines TRBV7-2 with TRBJ2-2; 11 bases are shared with TRBD2. The germline V gene has CDR1 SGHTA and CDR2 FQGNSA. This CDR3 is built from 16 residues. The CDR3 bases are TGTGCCAGCGGAATGACTAGCGGGATCTTAACCGGGGGGCTGTTTTTT. As protein: CASGMTSGILTGGLFF. Filled out from reference TRBV7-2 and TRBJ2-2, the complete variable domain reads GAGVSQSPSNKVTEKGKDVELRCDPISGHTALYWYRQSLGQGLEFLIYFQGNSAPDKSGLPSDRFSAERTGGSVSTLTIQRTQQEDSAVYLCASGMTSGILTGGLFFGEGSRLTVL.

The rearrangement uses TRBV15 and TRBJ2-7; D is unclear. Germline CDR1 and CDR2: LNHNV and YYDKDF (reference sequence). CDR3 length: 16 amino acids. V was shortened by 3 bases and J by 2 bases, with 17 bases between the two germline ends. CDR3 region: CATSSNVFSETYEQYF. CDR3 nucleotide sequence: TGTGCCACCAGCAGTAACGTTTTTTCCGAAACCTACGAGCAGTACTTC.

This clonotype occurred many times. This chain connects TRBV9 to TRBJ1-2; D perhaps matches TRBD1 (6 bases). Germline V CDR1 and CDR2: SGDLS, YYNGEE. Trimming stripped 3 bases from V and 4 bases from J, with 13 bases between. The CDR3 loop spans 14 amino acids. CDR3 in amino acids: CASSAAGETYGYTF. CDR3 DNA sequence: TGTGCCAGCAGCGCGGCAGGGGAAACCTATGGCTACACCTTC.

The J gene is TRBJ2-2, the V gene TRBV24-1; D possibly uses TRBD1 or TRBD2 (5 bases each). The germline CDR1 and CDR2 sequences are KGHDR and SFDVKD. Between the trimmed V and J ends, which lost 3 bases and 0 bases, there was a span of 13 bases. The CDR3 is 17 residues long. The DNA of the CDR3 is TGTGCCACCAGTGATCTGCCCGGGACGGCGAACACCGGGGAGCTGTTTTTT. Encoded protein: CATSDLPGTANTGELFF.

This clonotype was picked up many times. The chain recombines TRBV7-2 with TRBJ1-1, with D perhaps matching TRBD1 (6 bases). The CDR3 spans 14 residues. The germline V and J ends were trimmed by 7 bases and 2 bases, with 14 bases remaining between them. Germline V gene sequence: CDR1 SGHTA, CDR2 FQGNSA. CDR3 nucleotides: TGTGCCAGCATTCCCGGGACAACAAACACTGAAGCTTTCTTT. This gives the protein CASIPGTTNTEAFF.

This clonotype was seen repeatedly, ten times or more. The chain employs TRBV7-2 and TRBJ2-1; D is perhaps TRBD1 (5 bases). Trimming stripped 5 bases from V and 3 bases from J, with 17 bases between. In germline, CDR1 is SGHTA, CDR2 FQGNSA. The CDR3 covers 16 residues. CDR3 bases: TGTGCCAGCAGCCCCTCCAATGCGGACAACTACAATGAGCAGTTCTTC. Residues: CASSPSNADNYNEQFF.

This clonotype has a count of ten or more. This CDR3 reads CASSFRGFNTEAFF. CDR3 sequence (DNA): TGTGCCAGCAGTTTCCGGGGATTTAACACTGAAGCTTTCTTT. J is TRBJ1-1 and V is TRBV27; no clear D gene. Germline loops: CDR1 MNHEY, CDR2 SMNVEV (reference sequence). The CDR3 runs 14 residues. The germline V and J ends were trimmed by 3 bases and 2 bases, with 10 bases remaining between them.